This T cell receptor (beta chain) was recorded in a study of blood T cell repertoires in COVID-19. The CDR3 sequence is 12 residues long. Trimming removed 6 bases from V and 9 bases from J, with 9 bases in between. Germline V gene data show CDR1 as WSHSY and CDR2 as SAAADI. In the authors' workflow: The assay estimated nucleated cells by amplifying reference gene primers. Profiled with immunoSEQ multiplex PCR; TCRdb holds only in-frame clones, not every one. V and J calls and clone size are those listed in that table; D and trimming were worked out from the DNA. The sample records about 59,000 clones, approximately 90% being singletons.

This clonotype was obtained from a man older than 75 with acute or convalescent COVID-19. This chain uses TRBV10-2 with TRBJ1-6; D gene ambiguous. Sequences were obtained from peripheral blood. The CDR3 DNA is TGCGCCAGCAGCCTCGGGGTTTCACCCCTCCACTTT. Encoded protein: CASSLGVSPLHF.